A selection of T cell receptor beta chains follows, all from one sample in a study of blood T cell repertoires in COVID-19. Produced via immunoSEQ multiplex PCR; TCRdb's table is partial and in-frame only. The profile shows 250,000 to 300,000 clones, roughly 88% of them singletons. The material sequenced was peripheral blood. These TCRs come from a woman aged 30 to 39 who had recovered from COVID-19. CDR3s include the opening cysteine and the closing phenylalanine or tryptophan. The D gene is left open where the match is weak. Only some rows state a clone size, as once, few, many or a class for expanded clones.

.,TRBJ1-2,TRBV7-2,.,TGTGCCAGCAGCTTAGGAGCCGGCGGATATGGCTACACCTTC,CASSLGAGGYGYTF
.,TRBJ2-1,TRBV18,TRBD2,TGTGCCAGCTCACCACCTAGCGGGGCTTACAATGAGCAGTTCTTC,CASSPPSGAYNEQFF
.,TRBJ1-2,TRBV27,.,TGTGCCAGCACGTTGGGCGATGGGGCCTACACCTTC,CASTLGDGAYTF
.,TRBJ2-7,TRBV5-6,TRBD1,TGTGCCAGCAGCTTGACCGGGACAGGGACATACGAGCAGTACTTC,CASSLTGTGTYEQYF
.,TRBJ2-2,TRBV7-6,TRBD2,TGTGCCAGCAGCGGGCCGGGGGGGCGGGGCACCGGGGAGCTGTTTTTT,CASSGPGGRGTGELFF
.,TRBJ1-2,TRBV28,.,TGTGCCAGCAGTAGGTCGGGCTATGGCTACACCTTC,CASSRSGYGYTF
.,TRBJ2-7,TRBV11-3,TRBD2,TGTGCCAGCAGCTTATTTGGGACTAGCGGTATCTACGAGCAGTACTTC,CASSLFGTSGIYEQYF
.,TRBJ2-5,TRBV28,.,TGTGCCAGCAGTTTATATCTAGCGCGGGTCGAGACCCAGTACTTC,CASSLYLARVETQYF
.,TRBJ2-7,TRBV18,.,TGTGCCAGCTCACCTCGCGAGGAGGCCTACGAGCAGTACTTC,CASSPREEAYEQYF
.,TRBJ1-2,TRBV29-1,TRBD1,TGCAGCGTTGGACAGGGATGGGACTATGGCTACACCTTC,CSVGQGWDYGYTF
.,TRBJ1-5,TRBV28,.,TGTGCCAGCAGTTTAGACAGGATTAGCAATCAGCCCCAGCATTTT,CASSLDRISNQPQHF
.,TRBJ2-1,TRBV7-9,TRBD1,TGTGCCAGTTCATGGACAGGCTACAATGAGCAGTTCTTC,CASSWTGYNEQFF
.,TRBJ2-7,TRBV20-1,.,TGCAGTGCCCAGATCTCCTACGAGCAGTACTTC,CSAQISYEQYF
few,TRBJ2-2,TRBV24-1,.,TGTGCCACCAGTGATTCGAGGGTTGGAGGGGCCGGGGAGCTGTTTTTT,CATSDSRVGGAGELFF
.,TRBJ2-3,TRBV6-4,.,TGTGCCAGTTCACAGGGTACAGATACGCAGTATTTT,CASSQGTDTQYF
.,TRBJ1-4,TRBV7-8,.,TGTGCCAGCAGCCCAGACAGATCAACTAATGAAAAACTGTTTTTT,CASSPDRSTNEKLFF
.,TRBJ2-5,TRBV6-2/TRBV6-3,.,TGTGCCAGCAGTTATGTGGCCGGGGAGACCCAGTACTTC,CASSYVAGETQYF
.,TRBJ2-5,TRBV2,TRBD2,TGTGCCGGCGTAGGTGGCCTAGCGGGGGGCCCGCCCCAAGAGACCCAGTACTTC,CAGVGGLAGGPPQETQYF
.,TRBJ1-2,TRBV28,TRBD1,TGTGCCAGCAGTCAAAGGACAGGGCACTATGGCTACACCTTC,CASSQRTGHYGYTF
.,TRBJ1-2,TRBV7-9,.,TGTGCCAGCAGCTTAGGGGAGGAGGGTAACTATGGCTACACCTTC,CASSLGEEGNYGYTF
.,TRBJ1-1,TRBV2,.,TGTGCCAGCAGCGGCGAAGGCAGGGGCAACACTGAAGCTTTCTTT,CASSGEGRGNTEAFF
once,TRBJ2-1,TRBV3-1/TRBV3-2,.,TGTGCCAGCAGCCAAGGTCTTGCGGTAACCTACAATGAGCAGTTCTTC,CASSQGLAVTYNEQFF
.,TRBJ1-5,TRBV5-1,.,TGCGCCAGCAGCCAAGGACACCCTAATCAGCCCCAGCATTTT,CASSQGHPNQPQHF
.,TRBJ2-2,TRBV19,TRBD1,TGTGCCAGTAGTCATCCCGGGACAGTCACCGGGGAGCTGTTTTTT,CASSHPGTVTGELFF
few,TRBJ1-1,TRBV7-2,TRBD1,TGTGCCAGCAGGGGAGCGGGACAGGGGATCACTGAAGCTTTCTTT,CASRGAGQGITEAFF
.,TRBJ2-5,TRBV5-4,.,TGTGCCAGCAGCTTTTATTCTCTGGAGACCCAGTACTTC,CASSFYSLETQYF
.,TRBJ1-1,TRBV18,.,TGTGCCAGCTCCCCGTATATCCAGCGGGACCGCGCGGCTGAAGCTTTCTTT,CASSPYIQRDRAAEAFF
.,TRBJ1-5,TRBV19,.,TGTGCCACCAAAATCTCGGGGCAGGGGCTATTAAGTCAGCCCCAGCATTTT,CATKISGQGLLSQPQHF
.,TRBJ1-3,TRBV20-1,.,TGCAGTGCTAGTAAGGACGGGGGTTACTCTGGAAACACCATATATTTT,CSASKDGGYSGNTIYF
.,TRBJ1-5,TRBV4-1,.,TGCGCCAGCAGCCCACAGCACAATCAGCCCCAGCATTTT,CASSPQHNQPQHF
.,TRBJ1-1,TRBV7-2,.,TGTGCCAGCAGCTTCACTGGGGGCGTGAGCACTGAAGCTTTCTTT,CASSFTGGVSTEAFF
.,TRBJ2-3,TRBV24-1,TRBD1,TGTGCCACTGACAGGGGAGGCACAGATACGCAGTATTTT,CATDRGGTDTQYF
.,TRBJ1-2,TRBV28,.,TGTGCCAGTCAAAGCGGGGTGGGCTCGCATGGCTACACCTTC,CASQSGVGSHGYTF
.,TRBJ2-7,TRBV6-6,TRBD1,TGTGCCAGCACCAACAGGACAGGGTACGAGCAGTACTTC,CASTNRTGYEQYF
.,TRBJ1-4,TRBV6-1,.,TGTGCCAGCAGTGAATTGGCAGGAAATGAAAAACTGTTTTTT,CASSELAGNEKLFF
.,TRBJ2-1,TRBV3-1/TRBV3-2,TRBD2,TGTGCCAGCAGCCAAACTAGCGGGGGGGCTAGTAGGAATGAGCAGTTCTTC,CASSQTSGGASRNEQFF
.,TRBJ1-6,TRBV6-2/TRBV6-3,.,TGTGCCAGCAGTTACTTGGTGAGCCCCCTCCACTTT,CASSYLVSPLHF
.,TRBJ1-4,TRBV19,.,TGTGCCACGGGCCCGGTGGCAGGGAATGAAAAACTGTTTTTT,CATGPVAGNEKLFF
.,TRBJ2-7,TRBV7-9,.,TGTGCCAGCAGTTTAACGGCCGGGGACTTTCCCTACGAGCAGTACTTC,CASSLTAGDFPYEQYF
.,TRBJ1-4,TRBV7-9,.,TGTGCCAGCAGCTTAGGTGCCACGAGTACCGGTAATGAAAAACTGTTTTTT,CASSLGATSTGNEKLFF
.,TRBJ2-1,TRBV7-2,.,TGTGCCAGCTCCCTTAGACTCGAGCAGTTCTTC,CASSLRLEQFF
.,TRBJ2-1,TRBV9,.,TGTGCCAGCAGCGTAGCAGACAATGAGCAGTTCTTC,CASSVADNEQFF
.,TRBJ2-5,TRBV28,.,TGTGCCAGCAGCCGAGGACAGAGAGAGACCCAGTACTTC,CASSRGQRETQYF